The entry that follows covers one T cell receptor (beta chain) sequence. This sample was taken from a study of blood T cell repertoires in COVID-19. Study context: Researchers got acute and convalescent COVID-19 samples from the United States, Italy and Spain. T cells, B-cell-depleted T cells, or PBMCs supplied cDNA or gDNA.

Trimming shortened V by 6 bases and J by 6 bases, and 12 bases separated the two germline ends. Germline V gene lookup returns CDR1 WNHNN and CDR2 SYGVQD (reference sequence). The CDR3 has 14 amino acids. The Seattle patients joined while their infection was active and were tracked longitudinally afterward. In the authors' methods: Estimation of nucleated cell counts was performed using reference gene primer amplification. Method: immunoSEQ multiplex PCR; TCRdb's copy keeps in-frame clones and lacks some. For V, J and clone size, that table is used; D and trimming come from the DNA. The sample lists about 250,000 clones; roughly 89% were seen once.

J is TRBJ1-6 and V is TRBV10-1; D not certain. What was sequenced was peripheral blood. This clonotype originated in a woman aged 60-75 years with COVID-19, enrolled during active disease. The CDR3 protein is CASRSRSPNSPLHF. DNA for the CDR3: TGCGCCAGCAGATCAAGGAGCCCTAATTCACCCCTCCACTTT.